This T cell receptor (beta chain) was identified in a study of a mutant IDH1 vaccine in newly diagnosed glioma. Time point given: baseline, week 1 (first vaccination visit). As to treatment: pre-vaccination baseline after standard-of-care therapy. V lost 0 bases, J lost 6 bases, and 5 bases stayed unmatched. The length of the CDR3 is 15 residues. CDR1 is SGHRS and CDR2 is YFSETQ in the germline V gene. This clone appeared once. The antigen is undetermined. Clones were read by immunoSEQ multiplex PCR, and TCRdb kept only the in-frame ones, dropping some. The sample shows roughly 84,000 clones, roughly 80% of them seen only once. Findings and limits, study-wide: Among all patients, vaccine-induced immune responses occurred in around 93%.

The chain joins TRBV5-1 to TRBJ1-5; 8 nucleotides agree with TRBD1. This TCR was recovered from a man aged 40-55 years with glioma. Some clones in this sample may be carry-over from other donors' samples. This specimen was PBMCs, taken from a glioma patient treated with radiotherapy, temozolomide or both. This CDR3 reads CASSLGAGGGQPQHF. CDR3 nucleotides: TGCGCCAGCAGCTTGGGGGCAGGGGGCGGTCAGCCCCAGCATTTT.